What follows are 30 T cell receptor beta chains derived from one specimen sequenced in a study of T cells in women clearing cervical HPV infection. TCRdb's copy holds only in-frame clones and misses some; the assay was immunoSEQ multiplex PCR. The sample table includes some 14,000 clones. The source material was blood buffy coat. All receptors derive from a woman between 18 and 70 years old with a cervical HPV16 infection that either progressed to CIN3+ or cleared (not recorded which).

As to this clone: The DNA ends 3 residues before the CDR3 does, and the rest of the CDR3 is filled in from the germline J gene. The chain links TRBV7-8 to TRBJ1-2, with D tentatively TRBD1 (5 bases). CDR1 and CDR2 from the germline V gene are SGHVS and FQNEAQ. The CDR3 is 15 amino acids. The part of the CDR3 DNA that was read is TGTGCCAGCAGCTTCGGCAGGGCTAGCGTCAATGAC. As protein: CASSFGRASVND. In full, the CDR3 is CASSFGRASVNDYTF.

Turning to this clone: The read gets to within 3 residues of the CDR3 end, and the germline J gene fills in the rest. The chain is built from TRBV6-2 or TRBV6-3 and TRBJ2-4, with 10 bases lining up with TRBD1. The CDR3 is made up of 16 amino acids. Germline loops: CDR1 MNHEY, CDR2 SVGEGT. CDR3: CASRTGGYDSNQPQYF. The CDR3 DNA, read in part, is TGTGCCAGCAGGACAGGGGGCTATGATAGCAATCAGCCT.

As regards this clone: The read ends 3 residues before the CDR3 terminus; that terminus is restored from the germline J gene. V is TRBV12-3 or TRBV12-4 and J is TRBJ2-1; TRBD2 is a possible D gene (5 bases). V was cut by 6 bases and J by 0 bases, with 9 bases left in between. The CDR3 spans 14 residues. The CDR3 bases that were read are TGTGCCAGCAGCCCGGGGAGCTCCTACAATGAG. Residues: CASSPGSSYNE. The entire CDR3 protein is CASSPGSSYNEQFF.

With respect to this clone: The read terminates 3 residues before the CDR3 end, so the remaining end is supplied by the germline J gene. This chain joins TRBV27 and TRBJ2-7; 14 bases are shared with TRBD2. The CDR3 has 17 residues. V dropped 2 bases and J dropped 2; count of bases not matched to a gene: 5. Germline CDR1 MNHEY, CDR2 SMNVEV (reference sequence). CDR3 loop: CASSLRLAGGRTYEQYF. The DNA read from the CDR3 is TGTGCCAGCAGTTTACGACTAGCGGGAGGGAGGACCTACGAG.

As concerns this clone: The read ends 3 residues before the CDR3 terminus; that terminus is restored from the germline J gene. This chain connects TRBV19 to TRBJ1-2; no reliable D call. The CDR3 runs 12 residues. Germline V gives CDR1 LNHDA, CDR2 SQIVND (reference sequence). The V end lost 6 bases, the J end lost 4 bases, and 9 bases lay between the germline ends. This CDR3 is CASRWPGYGYTF. CDR3 bases read: TGTGCCAGTAGATGGCCGGGCTATGGC.

About this clone: The read falls 3 residues short of the CDR3 end, and the missing part is taken from the germline J gene. The V and J genes are TRBV9 and TRBJ1-5, with TRBD1 identical over 9 bases. The V segment lost 5 bases and the J segment 6 bases; nucleotides outside the gene matches: 9. The CDR3 length is 15 residues. Germline V CDR1 and CDR2: SGDLS, YYNGEE. This CDR3 reads CASSATGGESQPQHF. The sequenced CDR3 bases are TGTGCCAGCAGTGCCACAGGGGGCGAGTCTCAGCCC. The full variable domain, in which reference TRBV9 and TRBJ1-5 provide the parts outside the CDR3, is DSGVTQTPKHLITATGQRVTLRCSPRSGDLSVYWYQQSLDQGLQFLIQYYNGEERAKGNILERFSAQQFPDLHSELNLSSLELGDSALYFCASSATGGESQPQHFGDGTRLSIL.

Concerning this clone itself: The DNA ends 3 residues before the CDR3 does, and the rest of the CDR3 is filled in from the germline J gene. The genes are TRBV11-3 and TRBJ2-7, with D maybe TRBD1 (6 bases). The germline V and J ends were trimmed by 2 bases and 5 bases, with 10 bases remaining between them. CDR1 and CDR2 (germline): SGHNT, YENEEA. The CDR3 sequence is 13 residues long. CDR3 region: CASSLNRVDEQYF. The covered CDR3 bases are TGTGCCAGCAGCTTAAACAGGGTTGACGAG.

As regards this clone: The read gets to within 3 residues of the CDR3 end, and the germline J gene fills in the rest. V gene TRBV6-2 or TRBV6-3 combines with J gene TRBJ2-3; 7 bases agree with TRBD1. Germline V gene lookup returns CDR1 MNHEY and CDR2 SVGEGT. With 6 bases clipped from V and 3 bases from J, the junction kept 9 bases outside the gene matches. This CDR3 has 15 residues. CDR3: CASRQRQGRTDTQYF. The CDR3 DNA, read in part, is TGTGCCAGCAGACAAAGACAGGGTCGGACAGATACG.

The covered CDR3 bases are TGTGCCAGCAGTAACTACAGGGGGAACACCGGGGAG. It specifies CASSNYRGNTGE. The CDR3 in its entirety is CASSNYRGNTGELFF. The chain links TRBV6-2 or TRBV6-3 to TRBJ2-2; 7 bases agree with TRBD1. The read terminates 3 residues before the CDR3 end, so the remaining end is supplied by the germline J gene. Germline CDR1 is MNHEY and CDR2 is SVGEGT. CDR3 length: 15 amino acids. Losses at the gene ends were 5 bases for V and 1 base for J; bases not matched to a gene: 4.

Comment on this clone: The read ends 3 residues early relative to the CDR3; the germline J gene fills the gap. The chain joins TRBV7-9 to TRBJ2-2; D perhaps matches TRBD1 (5 bases). Germline V gene data show CDR1 as SEHNR and CDR2 as FQNEAQ (reference sequence). This CDR3 contains 14 residues. CDR3 loop: CASSLDQGIEKLFF. The CDR3 bases that were read are TGTGCCAGCAGCTTAGATCAGGGAATTGAAAAG.

About this clone: The CDR3 extends 3 residues past the end of the read, so its final part is completed from the germline J gene. The chain uses TRBV12-3 or TRBV12-4 and TRBJ2-5, with 7 nucleotides matching TRBD2. The CDR3 spans 13 residues. J gave up 5 bases and V 5 bases, and 5 bases lay outside the gene matches. The CDR3 bases that were read are TGTGCCAGCAGTCTTCTGGGGGGGGAGACC. Protein sequence: CASSLLGGET. In full, the CDR3 reads CASSLLGGETQYF.

This clone is identified as medium-sized from frequency. With the read ending 3 residues before the CDR3 end, the germline J gene is used to fill in that end. Different DNA sequences within this sample yield the same CDR3. This chain links TRBV20-1 with TRBJ2-3; TRBD1 matches 8 bases. The CDR3 loop spans 15 amino acids. Germline V gene sequence: CDR1 DFQATT, CDR2 SNEGSKA (reference sequence). J lost 1 base, V lost 2 bases, and 5 bases had no gene match. The covered CDR3 bases are TGCAGTGCTAGATCCGGGACAGGACGCACAGATACG. This sequence encodes CSARSGTGRTDT. The full CDR3 protein is CSARSGTGRTDTQYF.

Of note for this clone: The read ends 3 residues before the CDR3 terminus; that terminus is restored from the germline J gene. The chain couples TRBV13 to TRBJ2-1; TRBD2 aligns across 9 bases. Per germline, CDR1 PRHDT and CDR2 FYEKMQ (reference sequence). CDR3 length: 14 amino acids. Trimming removed 3 bases from V and 8 bases from J; junction bases left unmatched: 5. The CDR3 sequence is CASSFGGGADEQFF. CDR3 DNA, as far as it was read: TGTGCCAGCAGCTTCGGCGGGGGGGCCGATGAG.

Concerning this clone itself: The read terminates 3 residues ahead of where the CDR3 ends, so the germline J gene completes it. The chain has TRBV11-3 and TRBJ2-1; 7 bases agree with TRBD2. The germline gives CDR1 SGHNT, CDR2 YENEEA. Losses at the gene ends were 3 bases for V and 9 bases for J; bases not matched to a gene: 11. The CDR3 runs 15 residues. This CDR3 is CASSLGGIGSAEQFF. The part of the CDR3 DNA that was read is TGTGCCAGCAGCTTGGGGGGGATAGGTTCCGCTGAG.

As for this clone: The read terminates 3 residues before the CDR3 end, so the remaining end is supplied by the germline J gene. V gene TRBV18 combines with J gene TRBJ2-3; 7 positions match TRBD2. The CDR3 runs to 16 residues. Germline V gene data show CDR1 as KGHSH and CDR2 as LQKENI. The sequenced part of the CDR3 DNA is TGTGCCAGCTCACCGCCCGGCGGGAGTAGAGTCGAGACG. This encodes CASSPPGGSRVET. The whole CDR3 protein reads CASSPPGGSRVETQYF.

Regarding this clone: Sequencing ends 3 residues short of the CDR3 end; the germline J gene provides the rest. The rearrangement links TRBV18 to TRBJ2-4, with D perhaps TRBD1 (6 bases). Per the germline V gene, CDR1 is KGHSH and CDR2 is LQKENI. The CDR3 is made up of 15 amino acids. CDR3 amino acids: CASSPTSGTTNGQYF. CDR3 DNA, as far as it was read: TGTGCCAGCTCTCCAACATCCGGGACAACGAATGGT.

As concerns this clone: The sequenced fragment ends 3 residues before the CDR3 boundary, so the rest is inferred from the germline J gene. V is TRBV20-1 and J is TRBJ2-5, with 10 positions matching TRBD2. The V gene's germline CDR1 is DFQATT and CDR2 SNEGSKA (reference sequence). Trimming at V came to 3 bases and at J to 4 bases, leaving 11 bases not matched to a gene. The CDR3 runs to 16 residues. The part of the CDR3 DNA that was read is TGCAGTGCTAGGCCGCGGATGTTAGCGGGAGGAGAGACC. Protein sequence: CSARPRMLAGGET. The full CDR3 protein is CSARPRMLAGGETQYF.

A remark on this clone: Coverage ceases 3 residues before the CDR3 finishes, and the germline J gene fills in the end. The V gene is TRBV2, the J gene TRBJ2-7, with 11 bases identical to TRBD1. CDR1 is SNHLY and CDR2 is FYNNEI in the germline V gene. J gave up 4 bases and V 8 bases, and 7 bases lay outside the gene matches. CDR3 length: 14 residues. The sequenced CDR3 bases are TGTGCCAGCGTTACCGGGACAGGGGGATACGAG. This sequence encodes CASVTGTGGYE. The entire CDR3 reads CASVTGTGGYEQYF.

Details on this clone: The CDR3 end lies 3 residues beyond the end of the read and is filled in from the germline J gene. V gene TRBV6-2 or TRBV6-3 combines with J gene TRBJ2-7; perhaps TRBD1 as D (5 bases). CDR3 length: 12 residues. The ends were cut back, 6 bases at V and 5 bases at J, with 11 bases in the middle. Germline lookup yields CDR1 MNHEY and CDR2 SVGEGT. CDR3 loop: CASSDSPHEQYF. Partial CDR3 DNA: TGTGCCAGCAGCGACAGTCCCCACGAG.

Note on this clone: Germline is not matched at one junction end, which may reflect a read error. The read is 3 residues too short to cover the CDR3 end, so that end is filled in from the germline J gene. V is TRBV20-1 and J is TRBJ1-2; perhaps TRBD1 as D (5 bases). Germline-derived CDR1 and CDR2 are DFQATT and SNEGSKA (reference sequence). CDR3 length: 14 amino acids. This chain's CDR3 is CSASSRETVHGYTF. The DNA read from the CDR3 is TGCAGTGCTAGTTCCAGGGAGACTGTACATGGT.

As concerns this clone: Sequencing ends 3 residues short of the CDR3 end; the germline J gene provides the rest. This chain uses TRBV20-1 with TRBJ2-3, with 8 nucleotides matching TRBD2. Per the germline V gene, CDR1 is DFQATT and CDR2 is SNEGSKA (reference sequence). The CDR3 loop spans 15 amino acids. CDR3: CSARILAGGSGAQYF. Incomplete CDR3 DNA: TGCAGTGCTAGAATTCTGGCGGGGGGCTCAGGTGCG.

CDR3 bases read: TGTGCCATCAGTACGGCGGGACAATCGAACACTGAA. It is translated as CAISTAGQSNTE. The whole CDR3 protein reads CAISTAGQSNTEAFF. The chain recombines TRBV10-3 with TRBJ1-1; D possibly corresponds to TRBD1 (6 bases). The CDR3 extends 3 residues past the end of the read, so its final part is completed from the germline J gene. The V end lost 5 bases, the J end lost 1 base, and 14 bases lay between the germline ends. This CDR3 region has 15 residues. Germline CDR1 ENHRY, CDR2 SYGVKD.

With regard to this clone: Germline is not matched at one junction end, which may reflect a read error. Read sequence stops 3 residues before the CDR3 end, and the germline J gene provides the missing end. Other DNA sequences within the sample encode an identical CDR3. The chain is built from TRBV29-1 and TRBJ1-3; TRBD1 might be the D (5 bases). Germline lookup yields CDR1 SQVTM and CDR2 ANQGSEA. The CDR3 extends over 13 amino acids. Incomplete CDR3 DNA: TGCAGCGTTGCTCAGGGAACTGGAAACACA. It yields the protein CSVAQGTGNT. The complete CDR3 sequence is CSVAQGTGNTIYF.

Regarding this clone: The CDR3 end is not reached by the read, which stops 3 residues before it; the germline J gene fills it in. The chain recombines TRBV5-1 with TRBJ2-5; 13 positions agree with TRBD2. Germline CDR1 reads SGHRS; CDR2 reads YFSETQ. The V gene end was trimmed by 3 bases and the J gene end by 5 bases; junction bases not matched to a gene: 4. The CDR3 covers 15 residues. CDR3 sequence reads: CASSWTSGGRETQYF. CDR3 DNA, as far as it was read: TGCGCCAGCAGCTGGACTAGCGGGGGAAGGGAGACC.

On this clone itself: The read is 3 residues too short to cover the CDR3 end, so that end is filled in from the germline J gene. V usage is TRBV4-1 and J usage is TRBJ2-5, with D perhaps matching TRBD1 (5 bases). This CDR3 region has 13 residues. Looked up from germline, CDR1 is MGHRA and CDR2 is YSYEKL. V was clipped by 3 bases and J by 4 bases, with 9 bases between them. CDR3 in amino acids: CASSQWQGETQYF. CDR3 DNA, as far as it was read: TGCGCCAGCAGCCAGTGGCAGGGAGAGACC.

Partial CDR3 DNA: TGCAGTGCCCTTGGGCGGGAGGGCCGTACAGATACG. This encodes CSALGREGRTDT. The whole CDR3 sequence is CSALGREGRTDTQYF. J is TRBJ2-3 and V is TRBV20-1, with TRBD2 matching 9 bases. Read sequence stops 3 residues before the CDR3 end, and the germline J gene provides the missing end. CDR3 size: 15 residues. CDR1 is DFQATT and CDR2 is SNEGSKA in the germline V gene (reference sequence). With 6 bases clipped from V and 3 bases from J, the junction kept 10 bases outside the gene matches.

About this clone itself: The missing CDR3 end, 3 residues past where the read stops, is filled in from the germline J gene. The chain uses TRBV7-7 and TRBJ2-1; the match to TRBD2 covers 11 bases. This CDR3 comprises 15 residues. V was clipped by 9 bases and J by 3 bases; unmatched bases: 7. Germline CDR1 is SSHAT and CDR2 is FNYEAQ (reference sequence). This chain's CDR3 is CASLTGTSGYNEQFF. The sequenced CDR3 bases are TGTGCCAGTCTCACCGGGACTAGCGGCTACAATGAG.

On this clone: The CDR3 end is not reached by the read, which stops 3 residues before it; the germline J gene fills it in. The chain couples TRBV19 to TRBJ1-2; 7 nucleotides match TRBD1. The CDR3 is 15 amino acids. CDR1 and CDR2 from the germline V gene are LNHDA and SQIVND (reference sequence). The CDR3: CASGGTAPYTYDYTF. The CDR3 bases that were read are TGTGCCAGTGGTGGGACAGCACCATATACCTACGAC.

Details on this clone: Its ends do not fully match the called genes, so a read error is possible. The read ends 3 residues before the CDR3 terminus; that terminus is restored from the germline J gene. The chain couples TRBV4-2 to TRBJ2-7, with D possibly being TRBD2 (5 bases). There are 14 residues in the CDR3. Germline V lookup: CDR1 LGHNA, CDR2 YNFKEQ. The DNA read from the CDR3 is TGCGCCAGCAGCCAAGATCATGAGGGTTACGAG. This gives the protein CASSQDHEGYE. The CDR3 in its entirety is CASSQDHEGYEQYF.

As for this clone: The read ends 3 residues early relative to the CDR3; the germline J gene fills the gap. V and J are TRBV6-2 or TRBV6-3 and TRBJ2-2, with 8 positions matching TRBD1. Unmatched junction bases numbered 5, after V lost 0 bases and J lost 2 bases. Per germline, CDR1 MNHEY and CDR2 SVGEGT. The CDR3 has 17 residues. The sequenced part of the CDR3 DNA is TGTGCCAGCAGTTACTCGACAGGGGATATTAACACCGGGGAG. The encoded protein is CASSYSTGDINTGE. The entire CDR3 is CASSYSTGDINTGELFF.